This T cell receptor (beta chain) was found in a study of OX40 agonist ivuxolimab in advanced cancers. Study information: Ivuxolimab, an antibody acting as an agonist of OX40 (CD134), was used to treat patients. The dose of intravenous ivuxolimab that patients received every 2 weeks ranged from 0.01 to 10 mg/kg.

Study results and caveats: Relative to CD4+ cells, CD8+ T cells on average had more expanded clones.

In regard to this clone: What it binds is not known.

Per the germline V gene, CDR1 is ENHRY and CDR2 is SYGVKD. The CDR3 contains 14 residues. Trimming shortened V by 6 bases and J by 3 bases, and 14 bases separated the two germline ends. The protocol was immunoSEQ multiplex PCR, while the TCRdb copy is restricted to in-frame clones and leaves out a portion. The sample lists more than 65,000 clones; about nine tenths were seen once. Specimen: CD4+ or CD8+ T cells sorted from blood, collected in a trial of the OX40 agonist ivuxolimab. The chain joins TRBV10-3 to TRBJ2-5; D is uncertain. This clonotype was obtained from an adult with an advanced solid tumor such as melanoma, head and neck, liver or kidney cancer. CDR3 coding DNA: TGTGCCATCAGGTTCTCTTTAACGGAAGAGACCCAGTACTTC. It translates to CAIRFSLTEETQYF.